This entry lists 32 T cell receptor beta chains sequenced from one sample in a study of cytomegalovirus exposure and HLA in healthy donors. PCR primers comprised 60 Vbeta and 13 Jbeta primers. Produced via immunoSEQ multiplex PCR; TCRdb's table is partial and in-frame only. The sample includes 90,000 or so clones, around four fifths of them seen just once. Material for sequencing was PBMCs. These receptors all stem from a man under 40 in good health and CMV-seropositive.

DNA of the CDR3: TGCGCCAGCAGCCCTTGGGACAGCAACACCGGGGAGCTGTTTTTT. Translating gives CASSPWDSNTGELFF. The chain joins TRBV5-1 to TRBJ2-2; 7 bases fit TRBD1. Germline CDR1 SGHRS, CDR2 YFSETQ. The CDR3 is made up of 15 amino acids. The junction had 5 bases not matched to a gene; V was cut back by 4 bases and J by 2 bases.

This chain joins TRBV28 and TRBJ2-7; TRBD2 agrees at 13 bases. The CDR3 has 14 residues. Germline trimming cut 8 bases from V and 4 bases from J; bases unmatched to any gene: 5. CDR1 and CDR2 (germline): MDHEN, SYDVKM. This CDR3 is CASRTSGGFYEQYF. The CDR3 DNA reads TGTGCCAGCCGGACTAGCGGGGGCTTTTACGAGCAGTACTTC. The full variable domain, rest sourced from reference TRBV28 and TRBJ2-7, is DVKVTQSSRYLVKRTGEKVFLECVQDMDHENMFWYRQDPGLGLRLIYFSYDVKMKEKGDIPEGYSVSREKKERFSLILESASTNQTSMYLCASRTSGGFYEQYFGPGTRLTVT.

The V gene is TRBV1, the J gene TRBJ1-3; the table's D call of TRBD1 was not tested on the DNA. TRBV1 is designated a pseudogene. This CDR3 comprises 15 residues. CDR3 sequence: CTSSQGQISGNTIYF. The CDR3 DNA reads as TGCACCAGCAGCCAAGGACAGATCTCTGGAAACACCATATATTTT.

As for this clone: One end of the junction is discordant with germline, which a read error may explain. The sample carries other DNA sequences with the same CDR3. V and J are TRBV19 and TRBJ1-5, with D perhaps matching TRBD1 (6 bases). Per the germline V gene, CDR1 is LNHDA and CDR2 is SQIVND (reference sequence). The CDR3 spans 19 residues. The DNA of the CDR3 is TGTGCCAGTAGTATAGATAGAATACAGGGCCGATATAGCAATCAGCCTCAGCATTTT. This encodes CASSIDRIQGRYSNQPQHF.

The V gene is TRBV4-3, the J gene TRBJ1-5; possibly TRBD1 for D (5 bases). The CDR3 runs to 18 residues. The V end lost 0 bases, the J end lost 3 bases, and 18 bases lay between the germline ends. In germline, CDR1 is LGHNA, CDR2 YSLEER. This CDR3 reads CASSQDLVGQGYNQPQHF. The CDR3, as DNA: TGCGCCAGCAGCCAAGATTTGGTCGGGCAGGGCTACAATCAGCCCCAGCATTTT.

The gene calls are TRBV7-2 and TRBJ2-3, with 9 bases fitting TRBD1. Trimming at V came to 4 bases and at J to 1 base, leaving 0 bases not matched to a gene. CDR3 length: 14 residues. The germline V gene has CDR1 SGHTA and CDR2 FQGNSA. The CDR3 is CASSWTGGTDTQYF. CDR3 DNA: TGTGCCAGCAGCTGGACAGGGGGCACAGATACGCAGTATTTT.

V usage is TRBV4-1 and J usage is TRBJ2-5, with 7 bases that match TRBD2. V dropped 4 bases and J dropped 5; count of bases not matched to a gene: 7. The germline CDR1 and CDR2 sequences are MGHRA and YSYEKL. This CDR3 spans 14 amino acids. For the CDR3, the DNA is TGCGCCAGCAGCCCCGTAGCGGGCGGGGAGACCCAGTACTTC. Its translation is CASSPVAGGETQYF.

The V call is TRBV6-1, the J call TRBJ2-3, with a tentative D call TRBD2 (7 bases). This CDR3 region has 14 residues. The V gene's germline CDR1 is MNHNS and CDR2 SASEGT. The V gene lost 6 bases and the J gene lost 1 base, with 11 bases spanning the gap. The DNA for the CDR3 is TGTGCCAGCAGCGGCGGGGGCGGCACAGATACGCAGTATTTT. This translates into CASSGGGGTDTQYF.

The V gene is TRBV25-1, the J gene TRBJ2-7, with unresolved D. Germline V gene lookup returns CDR1 MGHDK and CDR2 SYGVNS. The germline V and J ends were trimmed by 0 bases and 2 bases, with 8 bases remaining between them. The CDR3 runs 14 residues. This CDR3 reads CASSEYNAAYEQYF. The CDR3 DNA follows: TGTGCCAGCAGTGAATATAACGCAGCCTACGAGCAGTACTTC.

V gene TRBV5-1 combines with J gene TRBJ2-7; 8 bases are shared with TRBD1. The CDR3 is 16 residues long. Germline loops: CDR1 SGHRS, CDR2 YFSETQ. Losses at the gene ends were 0 bases for V and 6 bases for J; bases not matched to a gene: 11. The CDR3 here is CASSLGQFQTGVEQYF. The CDR3 region has the DNA TGCGCCAGCAGCTTGGGACAGTTTCAGACAGGGGTCGAGCAGTACTTC. Looking up the rest from reference TRBV5-1 and TRBJ2-7 gives the full variable domain: KAGVTQTPRYLIKTRGQQVTLSCSPISGHRSVSWYQQTPGQGLQFLFEYFSETQRNKGNFPGRFSGRQFSNSRSEMNVSTLELGDSALYLCASSLGQFQTGVEQYFGPGTRLTVT.

The chain is built from TRBV7-9 and TRBJ2-2; possible D gene TRBD2, 6 bases. Trimming left V 0 bases short and J 4 bases short, with 6 bases between. There are 14 residues in the CDR3. In germline, CDR1 is SEHNR, CDR2 FQNEAQ (reference sequence). The CDR3 region is CASSLATSTGELFF. The CDR3 nucleotides read TGTGCCAGCAGCTTAGCGACTAGCACCGGGGAGCTGTTTTTT.

This clone was observed a few times. The rearrangement joins TRBV6-1 to TRBJ2-7, with 9 bases lining up with TRBD1. Germline loops: CDR1 MNHNS, CDR2 SASEGT. After removal of 7 bases from V and 4 bases from J, the junction contained 11 bases not matched to a gene. The CDR3 loop spans 15 amino acids. The CDR3 is CASITEGQGLYEQYF. CDR3 nucleotides: TGTGCCAGCATTACCGAGGGACAGGGTCTGTACGAGCAGTACTTC.

The CDR3 is CASSPSFDSMNTEAFF. DNA for the CDR3: TGTGCCAGCAGCCCCAGCTTCGACAGCATGAACACTGAAGCTTTCTTT. The chain carries TRBV11-3 and TRBJ1-1; perhaps TRBD1 as D (5 bases). CDR1 and CDR2 from the germline V gene are SGHNT and YENEEA. V shed 5 bases and J shed 0 bases, with 16 bases lying between them. The CDR3 runs 16 residues. Together with reference TRBV11-3 and TRBJ1-1, the CDR3 gives the full variable domain: EAGVVQSPRYKIIEKKQPVAFWCNPISGHNTLYWYLQNLGQGPELLIRYENEEAVDDSQLPKDRFSAERLKGVDSTLKIQPAELGDSAVYLCASSPSFDSMNTEAFFGQGTRLTVV.

This chain joins TRBV10-1 and TRBJ2-7; D ambiguous. The CDR3 runs 14 residues. Germline V CDR1 and CDR2: WNHNN, SYGVQD (reference sequence). V lost 6 bases, J lost 1 base, and 13 bases lay in between. The CDR3 loop is CASRLNLPSYEQYF. The DNA for the CDR3 is TGCGCCAGCAGACTAAACCTGCCTTCCTACGAGCAGTACTTC.

This rearrangement joins TRBV19 to TRBJ2-7; 12 bases are shared with TRBD1. The CDR3 sequence is 14 residues long. The germline CDR1 and CDR2 sequences are LNHDA and SQIVND (reference sequence). Losses at the gene ends were 3 bases for V and 6 bases for J; bases not matched to a gene: 3. Written as DNA, the CDR3 is TGTGCCAGTAGTATGGGACAGGGGGCGGGCGAGCAGTACTTC. Protein: CASSMGQGAGEQYF.

The chain has TRBV5-5 and TRBJ2-5; D is perhaps TRBD2 (5 bases). The CDR3 extends over 15 amino acids. Germline V gives CDR1 SGHKS, CDR2 YYEKEE (reference sequence). V was cut by 1 base and J by 1 base, with 11 bases left in between. For the CDR3, the DNA is TGTGCCAGCAGCTTGACTAGGGCCGTCCAAGAGACCCAGTACTTC. It translates to CASSLTRAVQETQYF.

The rearrangement uses TRBV27 and TRBJ2-5, with 7 bases identical to TRBD2. The DNA end lines up better with TRBJ2-7; the J call may be wrong. This CDR3 is 14 amino acids long. Germline CDR1 MNHEY, CDR2 SMNVEV (reference sequence). CDR3 sequence: CASRAGGFSYEQYF. The DNA of the CDR3 is TGTGCCAGTCGGGCCGGGGGGTTCTCCTACGAGCAGTACTTC.

This chain links TRBV5-1 with TRBJ1-6, with TRBD1 matching over 7 bases. The trim removed 4 bases at V and 9 bases at J, leaving 4 bases unmatched. Germline-derived CDR1 and CDR2 are SGHRS and YFSETQ. The CDR3 extends over 13 amino acids. CDR3 DNA sequence: TGCGCCAGCAGCGGGGACAGTTCTTCACCCCTCCACTTT. Encoded protein: CASSGDSSSPLHF.

The rearrangement uses TRBV13 and TRBJ2-6; D is unclear. V was trimmed by 2 bases and J by 4 bases, leaving 9 bases between them. Germline values: CDR1 PRHDT, CDR2 FYEKMQ (reference sequence). This CDR3 is built from 15 residues. DNA for the CDR3: TGTGCCAGCAGCTTAACTGGGCTGGGGGCCAACGTCCTGACTTTC. It specifies CASSLTGLGANVLTF.

The rearrangement uses TRBV19 and TRBJ1-6; D might be TRBD1 (5 bases). CDR3 length: 18 residues. The germline gives CDR1 LNHDA, CDR2 SQIVND (reference sequence). V was pared by 3 bases and J by 0 bases, with 15 bases between. For the CDR3, the DNA is TGTGCCAGTAGTATTTTTGGGCAGGGTGTCTCCTATAATTCACCCCTCCACTTT. It specifies CASSIFGQGVSYNSPLHF.

Here the CDR3 DNA reads TGTGCCAGCAGCGCCCAGGGGGAAGCCGGGGAGCTGTTTTTT. This gives the protein CASSAQGEAGELFF. The chain has TRBV9 and TRBJ2-2, with 7 bases aligning to TRBD1. The germline CDR1 and CDR2 sequences are SGDLS and YYNGEE. The junction had 5 bases not matched to a gene; V was cut back by 3 bases and J by 6 bases. The CDR3 consists of 14 residues.

In its sample, this clone was seen a few times. J is TRBJ1-6 and V is TRBV30; a weak D match, TRBD1 (6 bases). Germline CDR1 and CDR2: GTSNPN and SVGIG (reference sequence). The CDR3 consists of 14 residues. V was pared by 3 bases and J by 9 bases, with 15 bases between. CDR3 nucleotides: TGTGCCTGGAGAGCCCAGGGGATTATTTCACCCCTCCACTTT. Translated: CAWRAQGIISPLHF. The whole variable domain, filled in from reference TRBV30 and TRBJ1-6, reads SQTIHQWPATLVQPVGSPLSLECTVEGTSNPNLYWYRQAAGRGLQLLFYSVGIGQISSEVPQNLSASRPQDRQFILSSKKLLLSDSGFYLCAWRAQGIISPLHFGNGTRLTVT.

The V and J genes are TRBV7-9 and TRBJ2-4; possible D gene TRBD2, 7 bases. This CDR3 contains 17 residues. CDR1 is SEHNR, CDR2 FQNEAQ, per germline (reference sequence). V was cut by 8 bases and J by 6 bases, with 26 bases left in between. CDR3 coding DNA: TGTGCCAGCGGCCTTGCGTGGGAGGGGGACCTAGGAAACATTCAGTACTTC. Protein product: CASGLAWEGDLGNIQYF.

The chain has TRBV5-8 and TRBJ2-3, with D hard to call. V was clipped by 0 bases and J by 4 bases, with 9 bases between them. The CDR3 is 14 residues long. In germline, CDR1 is SGHTS, CDR2 YDEGEE. CDR3 sequence reads: CASSLDPAADTQYF. CDR3 DNA: TGTGCCAGCAGCTTGGACCCGGCGGCAGATACGCAGTATTTT.

For the CDR3, the DNA is TGCGCCAGCAGCCAAGAGGTGGGGCAGGGCAATCAGCCCCAGCATTTT. It encodes CASSQEVGQGNQPQHF. The chain has TRBV4-3 and TRBJ1-5; D perhaps matches TRBD1 (5 bases). Germline-derived CDR1 and CDR2 are LGHNA and YSLEER. This CDR3 is 16 amino acids long. V shed 0 bases and J shed 2 bases, with 11 bases lying between them.

The V and J genes are TRBV5-6 and TRBJ1-2; no definite D call. CDR1 is SGHDT, CDR2 YYEEEE, per germline. This CDR3 comprises 14 residues. Trimming removed 4 bases at V and 3 bases at J, with 13 bases between. The CDR3 nucleotides are TGTGCCAGCAGCCAAAGCATAAGTGACTATGGCTACACCTTC. Protein product: CASSQSISDYGYTF.

The chain recombines TRBV30 with TRBJ1-2; no clear D gene. The V end was cut by 2 bases, the J end by 8 bases, with 12 bases between. The CDR3 consists of 12 residues. Germline CDR1 GTSNPN, CDR2 SVGIG (reference sequence). For the CDR3, the DNA is TGTGCCTGGAGTCCGGGATCTGCGGGCTACACCTTC. It encodes CAWSPGSAGYTF. The whole variable domain, remainder taken from reference TRBV30 and TRBJ1-2, is SQTIHQWPATLVQPVGSPLSLECTVEGTSNPNLYWYRQAAGRGLQLLFYSVGIGQISSEVPQNLSASRPQDRQFILSSKKLLLSDSGFYLCAWSPGSAGYTFGSGTRLTVV.

V gene TRBV7-6 combines with J gene TRBJ2-3; 16 bases map to TRBD2. The length of the CDR3 is 20 residues. The germline gives CDR1 SGHVS, CDR2 FNYEAQ. V shed 2 bases and J 5 bases; nucleotides not matched to a gene: 13. The CDR3 nucleotides are TGTGCCAGCAGCTTACCGCACACCGGGACTAGCGGGGGGGCGGTAGATACGCAGTATTTT. Amino acid sequence: CASSLPHTGTSGGAVDTQYF.

The chain links TRBV7-9 to TRBJ2-3, with TRBD2 matching 9 bases. After removal of 0 bases from V and 1 base from J, the junction contained 2 bases not matched to a gene. Per germline, CDR1 SEHNR and CDR2 FQNEAQ (reference sequence). This CDR3 has 16 amino acids. The CDR3 region is CASSLALAGRTDTQYF. DNA of the CDR3: TGTGCCAGCAGCTTAGCGCTAGCGGGGCGCACAGATACGCAGTATTTT.

The CDR3 DNA is TGTGCCAGCAGTGGGACAGGGGGGAATCAGCCCCAGCATTTT. This codes for CASSGTGGNQPQHF. The chain links TRBV6-1 to TRBJ1-5, with TRBD1 identical over 10 bases. Germline lookup yields CDR1 MNHNS and CDR2 SASEGT. The CDR3 is 14 residues long. The V gene end was trimmed by 4 bases and the J gene end by 4 bases; junction bases not matched to a gene: 1.

V is TRBV6-6 and J is TRBJ2-3, with 7 bases aligning to TRBD2. The V and J ends lost 0 bases and 0 bases, in that order; junction bases with no gene match: 0. Germline V lookup: CDR1 MNHNY, CDR2 SVGAGI (reference sequence). The CDR3 totals 15 residues. CDR3 sequence: CASSYSGGSTDTQYF. The CDR3, as DNA: TGTGCCAGCAGTTACTCCGGGGGGAGCACAGATACGCAGTATTTT.

CDR3 bases: TGTGCCAGCAGCCCGACAGGGGGCTACAATGAGCAGTTCTTC. Protein: CASSPTGGYNEQFF. This chain links TRBV11-2 with TRBJ2-1, with 9 bases identical to TRBD1. V lost 5 bases and J lost 3; bases outside the gene matches: 2. Per the germline V gene, CDR1 is SGHAT and CDR2 is FQNNGV. This CDR3 is 14 amino acids long.